This T cell receptor beta chain was retrieved from a study of T cells in Graves' hyperthyroidism and ophthalmopathy. Study-level results: Model predictions of ophthalmopathy came a median around 6.5 months before onset. Ophthalmopathy was separated from stable hyperthyroidism by a 13 V-J model. Expanded thyroid clonotypes (above 0.001) were mostly also found in blood.

The source material, RNA transcripts, was used to amplify TCR beta CDR3 regions. A first-round RT-PCR of the TCR CDR3 used the HTBI primer set. TCRdb reprocessed the multiplex PCR reads with MiXCR, giving one entry per CDR3 protein. The repertoire holds approximately 510,000 distinct CDR3 sequences, roughly 45% seen once, with about 45% in the top ten. The study excluded patients with uncontrolled infection, other autoimmune disease, pregnancy or lactation. The CDR3 runs to 12 residues. Trimming removed 4 bases from V and 5 bases from J, with 8 bases in between. Germline values: CDR1 SGHAT, CDR2 FQNNGV. Details on this clonotype: Antigen: not known.

The sequencing sample was made of peripheral blood or thyroid tissue (not recorded which). The rearrangement links TRBV11-2 to TRBJ1-1, with a tentative D call TRBD1 (6 bases). This sequence was found in an adult woman with Graves' disease, either hyperthyroidism or ophthalmopathy (not recorded which). The CDR3 DNA reads as TGTGCCAGCAGCTACGACAGGACTGAAGCTTTCTTT. Translating gives CASSYDRTEAFF.